Below are 20 T cell receptor beta chains sequenced from a single sample in a study of blood T cell repertoires in COVID-19. TCRdb's copy holds only in-frame clones and misses some; the assay was immunoSEQ multiplex PCR. This sample has more than 300,000 clones, with about 87% found just once. The sample was peripheral blood. These receptors all stem from a woman in her twenties or thirties with COVID-19, enrolled during active disease.

The V call is TRBV27, the J call TRBJ1-6; a possible D gene is TRBD1 (5 bases). The V and J ends lost 4 bases and 7 bases respectively, with 14 bases between them. CDR1 and CDR2 from the germline V gene are MNHEY and SMNVEV (reference sequence). This CDR3 spans 15 amino acids. This CDR3 reads CASSSAEGWNSPLHF. In DNA form, the CDR3 reads TGTGCCAGCAGTTCGGCGGAGGGGTGGAATTCACCCCTCCACTTT.

This chain connects TRBV2 to TRBJ1-4; a possible D gene is TRBD1 (5 bases). Per germline, CDR1 SNHLY and CDR2 FYNNEI. CDR3 length: 13 residues. V shed 7 bases and J shed 8 bases, with 14 bases lying between them. CDR3 in amino acids: CASKGAPHEKLFF. As DNA, the CDR3 is TGTGCCAGCAAAGGGGCCCCCCACGAAAAACTGTTTTTT.

This chain links TRBV7-9 with TRBJ2-7; TRBD2 matches at 8 bases. CDR3 length: 16 amino acids. The V gene's germline CDR1 is SEHNR and CDR2 FQNEAQ (reference sequence). The V gene end was trimmed by 5 bases and the J gene end by 0 bases; junction bases not matched to a gene: 9. DNA for the CDR3: TGTGCCAGCAGCCGACTAGCGCGAAATCCCTCCTACGAGCAGTACTTC. Translation: CASSRLARNPSYEQYF.

The chain employs TRBV5-4 and TRBJ1-2; 8 bases fit TRBD1. From germline, CDR1 is SGHNT and CDR2 YYREEE (reference sequence). This CDR3 contains 15 residues. The J segment lost 7 bases and the V segment lost 3 bases, leaving 11 bases of the junction unmatched. CDR3 coding DNA: TGTGCCAGCAGCTCCGACCAGGGGGCATTTAGTGGCTACACCTTC. This sequence encodes CASSSDQGAFSGYTF.

V usage is TRBV5-1 and J usage is TRBJ2-1, with unresolved D. The germline CDR1 and CDR2 sequences are SGHRS and YFSETQ. The germline V and J ends were trimmed by 3 bases and 3 bases, with 19 bases remaining between them. This CDR3 is 17 amino acids long. The CDR3 sequence is CASSSDNSIIFYNEQFF. In DNA form, the CDR3 reads TGCGCCAGCAGCTCAGACAATTCAATCATTTTCTACAATGAGCAGTTCTTC.

The V and J genes are TRBV6-5 and TRBJ2-7; maybe TRBD2 (5 bases). V was pared by 6 bases and J by 0 bases, with 12 bases between. Germline CDR1 reads MNHEY; CDR2 reads SVGAGI. The CDR3 runs to 14 residues. The CDR3 DNA follows: TGTGCCAGCAGACGCCCGGGGAGCTCCTACGAGCAGTACTTC. Amino acids: CASRRPGSSYEQYF.

J is TRBJ2-2 and V is TRBV18; 7 bases match TRBD2. Germline-derived CDR1 and CDR2 are KGHSH and LQKENI. J gave up 4 bases and V 3 bases, and 5 bases lay outside the gene matches. The CDR3 sequence is 15 residues long. The CDR3 reads CASSPGREGTGELFF. Here the CDR3 DNA reads TGTGCCAGCTCACCCGGCAGGGAGGGCACCGGGGAGCTGTTTTTT.

Notes on this clone: Other DNA sequences in this sample translate to the same CDR3. This rearrangement joins TRBV7-8 to TRBJ2-5, with unresolved D. CDR3 size: 14 residues. Trimming removed 1 base from V and 2 bases from J, with 8 bases in between. Germline assignment: CDR1 SGHVS and CDR2 FQNEAQ. Here the CDR3 reads CASSLVGGQETQYF. The CDR3, as DNA: TGTGCCAGCAGCTTAGTCGGCGGTCAAGAGACCCAGTACTTC.

This clone showed up just once. V is TRBV7-3 and J is TRBJ2-6; possibly TRBD1 for D (6 bases). The CDR3 covers 18 residues. Germline loops: CDR1 SGHTA, CDR2 FQGTGA. Trimming removed 4 bases from V and 0 bases from J, with 16 bases in between. The CDR3 sequence is CASSSRPGVPSGANVLTF. In DNA, the CDR3 is TGTGCCAGCAGCTCTCGGCCAGGGGTACCCTCTGGGGCCAACGTCCTGACTTTC.

The V and J genes are TRBV7-2 and TRBJ2-1, with 9 nucleotides matching TRBD2. CDR3 length: 15 residues. J was trimmed by 7 bases and V by 3 bases; bases with no gene match: 7. Germline assignment: CDR1 SGHTA and CDR2 FQGNSA. The CDR3 DNA sequence: TGTGCCAGCAGCTTCATAGCGGGAGTCATAAATGAGCAGTTCTTC. Translating it yields CASSFIAGVINEQFF.

This chain connects TRBV28 to TRBJ1-5, with D uncertain. V lost 5 bases, J lost 6 bases, and 8 bases lay in between. This CDR3 has 12 residues. Germline CDR1 reads MDHEN; CDR2 reads SYDVKM. DNA of the CDR3: TGTGCCAGCAGTACGAGGGCTCAGCCCCAGCATTTT. Protein: CASSTRAQPQHF. The full variable domain, with the rest looked up from reference TRBV28 and TRBJ1-5, is DVKVTQSSRYLVKRTGEKVFLECVQDMDHENMFWYRQDPGLGLRLIYFSYDVKMKEKGDIPEGYSVSREKKERFSLILESASTNQTSMYLCASSTRAQPQHFGDGTRLSIL.

Only a few counts were recorded for this clone. The same CDR3 can be traced to other DNA sequences in this sample. This chain links TRBV18 with TRBJ1-5, with D hard to call. Trimming stripped 3 bases from V and 3 bases from J, with 6 bases between. Germline loops: CDR1 KGHSH, CDR2 LQKENI. This CDR3 is built from 13 residues. CDR3 bases: TGTGCCAGCTCACCCAGTGACAATCAGCCCCAGCATTTT. Translating gives CASSPSDNQPQHF.

The chain joins TRBV14 to TRBJ1-3, with a weak D call TRBD1 (5 bases). There are 15 residues in the CDR3. V was clipped by 4 bases and J by 5 bases, with 15 bases between them. From germline, CDR1 is SGHDN and CDR2 FVKESK. CDR3 sequence (DNA): TGTGCCAGCAGCCTCTCCGCGGCAGGGAGAAACACCATATATTTT. Translated, it gives CASSLSAAGRNTIYF. Supplemented by reference TRBV14 and TRBJ1-3, the full variable domain reads EAGVTQFPSHSVIEKGQTVTLRCDPISGHDNLYWYRRVMGKEIKFLLHFVKESKQDESGMPNNRFLAERTGGTYSTLKVQPAELEDSGVYFCASSLSAAGRNTIYFGEGSWLTVV.

This sequence joins TRBV30 and TRBJ2-2; 8 bases fit TRBD1. The CDR3 length is 16 residues. V trimming: 0 bases; J trimming: 6 bases; junction bases outside the gene matches: 9. The germline CDR1 and CDR2 sequences are GTSNPN and SVGIG (reference sequence). CDR3 residues: CAWSVKTGERPGELFF. The CDR3 region has the DNA TGTGCCTGGAGTGTTAAGACAGGGGAGAGGCCCGGGGAGCTGTTTTTT.

The chain combines TRBV2 with TRBJ2-3, with 7 positions matching TRBD1. V dropped 5 bases and J dropped 1; count of bases not matched to a gene: 3. Germline assignment: CDR1 SNHLY and CDR2 FYNNEI. The CDR3 has 14 residues. The CDR3 here is CASSLGTGTDTQYF. Here the CDR3 DNA reads TGTGCCAGCAGTCTGGGGACAGGCACAGATACGCAGTATTTT.

This chain connects TRBV29-1 to TRBJ2-3, with a possible D match to TRBD1 (6 bases). This CDR3 comprises 13 residues. The V and J ends lost 3 bases and 4 bases respectively, with 11 bases between them. CDR1 is SQVTM and CDR2 is ANQGSEA in the germline V gene. DNA for the CDR3: TGCAGCGTTGACCAGGGGACCCCAGATACGCAGTATTTT. Translated: CSVDQGTPDTQYF.

The rearrangement links TRBV6-6 to TRBJ2-7; TRBD2 aligns across 14 bases. J was trimmed by 5 bases and V by 6 bases; bases with no gene match: 3. Germline V gives CDR1 MNHNY, CDR2 SVGAGI (reference sequence). The CDR3 contains 14 residues. Here the CDR3 DNA reads TGTGCCAGCAGACCGGGACTAGCGGGAGACGAGCAGTACTTC. Translation: CASRPGLAGDEQYF.

This rearrangement joins TRBV7-2 to TRBJ2-5; 9 bases match TRBD1. The CDR3 has 14 residues. Germline V gene lookup returns CDR1 SGHTA and CDR2 FQGNSA. The trim removed 6 bases at V and 1 base at J, leaving 3 bases unmatched. CDR3 nucleotide sequence: TGTGCCAGCAGATGGACAGGGGTCCAAGAGACCCAGTACTTC. Protein: CASRWTGVQETQYF. Combining the CDR3 with reference TRBV7-2 and TRBJ2-5 gives the whole variable domain GAGVSQSPSNKVTEKGKDVELRCDPISGHTALYWYRQSLGQGLEFLIYFQGNSAPDKSGLPSDRFSAERTGGSVSTLTIQRTQQEDSAVYLCASRWTGVQETQYFGPGTRLLVL.

The rearrangement uses TRBV4-2 and TRBJ2-5; a possible D gene is TRBD2 (6 bases). The germline V gene encodes CDR1 LGHNA and CDR2 YNFKEQ. This CDR3 spans 16 amino acids. Trimming removed 0 bases from V and 5 bases from J, with 16 bases in between. CDR3 loop: CASSQDQWSRGETQYF. The CDR3, as DNA: TGTGCCAGCAGCCAAGATCAGTGGAGCCGGGGGGAGACCCAGTACTTC.

This clone came up a few times. This rearrangement joins TRBV9 to TRBJ2-7; D gene ambiguous. CDR3 size: 14 residues. The germline CDR1 and CDR2 sequences are SGDLS and YYNGEE. The V and J ends lost 3 bases and 5 bases respectively, with 15 bases between them. CDR3 residues: CASSAHPDRDEQYF. The CDR3 nucleotides read TGTGCCAGCAGCGCACACCCGGATCGGGACGAGCAGTACTTC. Filled out from reference TRBV9 and TRBJ2-7, the complete variable domain reads DSGVTQTPKHLITATGQRVTLRCSPRSGDLSVYWYQQSLDQGLQFLIQYYNGEERAKGNILERFSAQQFPDLHSELNLSSLELGDSALYFCASSAHPDRDEQYFGPGTRLTVT.